Sequencing of this T cell receptor beta chain was carried out in a study of cytomegalovirus exposure and HLA in healthy donors. Study summary: Genetic ancestry analysis placed about 80% of the 400 or so donors that were genotyped in the Caucasian-associated cluster.

Trimming pared 0 bases from V and 7 bases from J, leaving 19 bases between. Germline CDR1 is MNHEY and CDR2 is SMNVEV (reference sequence). This CDR3 has 16 amino acids. The study ran its PCR with 60 Vbeta and 13 Jbeta primers. As processed by the authors: Counted up in a later analysis, unique TCR beta chains came to 65 million to 100 million, with around 11 million shared. The data were produced by immunoSEQ multiplex PCR, yet TCRdb's version contains in-frame clones alone and is incomplete. The DNA gave D and trimming, while V, J and clone size come from that table. The repertoire holds about 89,000 clones, with less than 80% as singletons. Study conclusions and caveats: It has been reported that TCR beta sequences accurately predicted the HLA-A and HLA-B alleles of most subjects. Later genetic work tied a missense DCLRE1C variant to beta-chain V and J trimming.

A remark on this clone: Its cognate antigen is unknown.

The TCR comes from a man aged 25-40 years in good health and CMV-seronegative. The source material was PBMCs. The genes are TRBV27 and TRBJ2-7; no reliable D call. The CDR3 bases are TGTGCCAGCAGTTTATCTCGGCAGTCCATATCGCGGGAGCAGTACTTC. Translation: CASSLSRQSISREQYF.